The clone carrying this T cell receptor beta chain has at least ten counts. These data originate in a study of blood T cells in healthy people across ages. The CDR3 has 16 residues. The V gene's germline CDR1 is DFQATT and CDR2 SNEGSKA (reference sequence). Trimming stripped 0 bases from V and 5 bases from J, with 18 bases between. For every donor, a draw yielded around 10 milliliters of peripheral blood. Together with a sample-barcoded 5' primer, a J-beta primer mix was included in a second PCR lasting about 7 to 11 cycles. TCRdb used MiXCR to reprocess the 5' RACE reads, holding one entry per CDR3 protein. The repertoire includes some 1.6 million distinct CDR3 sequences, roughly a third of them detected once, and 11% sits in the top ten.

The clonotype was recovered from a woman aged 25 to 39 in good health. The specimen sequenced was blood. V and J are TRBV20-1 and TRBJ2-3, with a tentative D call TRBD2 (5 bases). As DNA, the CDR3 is TGCAGTGCTAGAGATCCGTGGACTGGCCGCGGAGATACGCAGTATTTT. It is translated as CSARDPWTGRGDTQYF.